This T cell receptor (beta chain) was sequenced during a study of blood T cell repertoires in COVID-19. Study details: COVID-19 samples from acute and convalescent phases originated in the United States, Italy and Spain.

Authors' processing steps: Using reference gene primer amplification, nucleated cell counts were estimated. Method: immunoSEQ multiplex PCR; TCRdb's copy keeps in-frame clones and lacks some. That table furnishes V, J and clone size, whereas the DNA furnished D and trimming. The data contain tens of thousands of clones, about 81% of them singletons. Remarks on this clone: At one of its ends the junction is not consistent with the germline gene, which may arise from a read error.

Germline V lookup: CDR1 SNHLY, CDR2 FYNNEI. CDR3 size: 19 residues. The chain employs TRBV2 and TRBJ2-5, with 10 nucleotides matching TRBD2. The receptor comes from a man aged 50 or older with acute or convalescent COVID-19. Sequenced sample: peripheral blood. In nucleotides, the CDR3 is TGTGCCTGCAGTGTGGGGCGCGGAAGCGGGAGGGCCCGGGGGGAGACCCAGTACTTC. This codes for CACSVGRGSGRARGETQYF.